The following is a T cell receptor (beta chain) sequence with its context. The antigen is undetermined. Healthy people donating bone marrow made up the donors. Primers for the PCR totalled 60 Vbeta and 13 Jbeta. Original methodology: Approximately 78 million unique TCR beta chains, around 11 million of them shared, were counted by a later analysis. Sequenced by immunoSEQ multiplex PCR; TCRdb stores in-frame clones only, minus some. V, J and clone size reflect that table, while D and trimming were determined from the DNA. The sample shows roughly 100,000 clones, roughly 71% of them seen only once. These data are taken from a study of cytomegalovirus exposure and HLA in healthy donors. Study findings and constraints: Because they were indistinguishable, some V segments, including TRBV6-2 and TRBV6-3, were excluded. Whilst most TCR sequences proved rare, a subset of public TCRs occurred across many donors.

V was clipped by 3 bases and J by 0 bases; unmatched bases: 6. This CDR3 contains 16 residues. Germline values: CDR1 MNHEY, CDR2 SMNVEV (reference sequence). This TCR came from a man in his forties in good health and CMV-seropositive. The gene calls are TRBV27 and TRBJ1-2; 8 positions match TRBD1. The sequenced sample consisted of PBMCs. DNA of the CDR3: TGTGCCAGCAGTTTCAGGGGGCGCGGCCCTAACTATGGCTACACCTTC. Encoded protein: CASSFRGRGPNYGYTF.